A selection of T cell receptor beta chains follows, all from one sample in a study of OX40 agonist ivuxolimab in advanced cancers. Some clones are missing from TCRdb's copy, which holds only in-frame ones; the method was immunoSEQ multiplex PCR. The sample has under 40,000 clones, approximately 89% seen once. The sequencing here drew on CD4+ or CD8+ T cells sorted from blood, taken in a trial of the OX40 agonist ivuxolimab. Receptor source: an adult with an advanced solid tumor such as melanoma, head and neck, liver or kidney cancer. The CDR3 runs from the conserved cysteine through the conserved F or W. The order of the fields is clone size, J gene, V gene, D gene, CDR3 DNA, CDR3 protein. D genes are given only for firm matches. Clone size, where shown, is once, few, many, or a class for clones that have expanded.

>.|TRBJ2-1|TRBV19|.
TGTGCCAGTAGTTTTGGACGGAGCCACAATGAGCAGTTCTTC
CASSFGRSHNEQFF
>.|TRBJ1-4|TRBV4-1|TRBD1
TGCGCCAGCAGCCAAGACGGGACAGGGAGACAAAATGAAAAACTGTTTTTT
CASSQDGTGRQNEKLFF
>.|TRBJ2-1|TRBV10-3|TRBD2
TGTGCCATCAGTGAGTCGCGTGGACTAGTAGTGGGTGAGCAGTTCTTC
CAISESRGLVVGEQFF
>.|TRBJ1-4|TRBV30|TRBD1
TGTGCCTGGGGGGGACAGGCGACTAATGAAAAACTGTTTTTT
CAWGGQATNEKLFF
>.|TRBJ1-1|TRBV6-5|TRBD1
TGTGCCAGCAGTCGGGGACAGGGGTGGACTGAAGCTTTCTTT
CASSRGQGWTEAFF
>.|TRBJ2-5|TRBV4-2|.
TGTGCCAGCAGCCAAGCGAAGGGGGGTGAGACCCAGTACTTC
CASSQAKGGETQYF
>.|TRBJ1-1|TRBV15|TRBD1
TGTGCCACCAGCAGTCTCACTGGGACAGCGCGGGGGGCTTTCTTT
CATSSLTGTARGAFF
>.|TRBJ1-2|TRBV30|TRBD1
TGTGCCTGGAGTATAACCCGGACAGGGGTCAGTGGCTACACCTTC
CAWSITRTGVSGYTF
>.|TRBJ2-4|TRBV6-1|TRBD1
TGTGCCAGCAGTGTACACAGGGGGCTAGGCATTCAGTACTTC
CASSVHRGLGIQYF
>once|TRBJ1-2|TRBV11-2|TRBD1
TGTGCCAGCAGCTTAGAGCCGGACAGGGGAAGTGGCTACACCTTC
CASSLEPDRGSGYTF
>.|TRBJ2-3|TRBV7-2|TRBD2
TGTGCCACCTTATCCCCGGGACTAGCGGGAGGGCCCACAGATACGCAGTATTTT
CATLSPGLAGGPTDTQYF
>.|TRBJ1-2|TRBV29-1|TRBD1
TGCAGCGAGACCAGGGGGGGAGGTGGCTACACCTTC
CSETRGGGGYTF
>.|TRBJ1-2|TRBV19|.
TGTGCCAGTATAAATCCCCACCAGGGCTATGGCTACACCTTC
CASINPHQGYGYTF
>.|TRBJ1-5|TRBV14|TRBD1
TGTGCCAGCAGCCGGCGGACAGGGGGTTTCGGGCAGCCCCAGCATTTT
CASSRRTGGFGQPQHF
>.|TRBJ2-1|TRBV27|TRBD2
TGTGCCAGCAGTTTAAGTTTAGCGGGGGGTTACAATGAGCAGTTCTTC
CASSLSLAGGYNEQFF
>.|TRBJ1-4|TRBV7-9|.
TGTGCCAGCAGCTTAGGGGAAGTTAGCGAAAAACTGTTTTTT
CASSLGEVSEKLFF
>once|TRBJ1-2|TRBV28|.
TGTGCCAGCAGTCACCCATGGGTAGGCCAGAACTATGGCTACACCTTC
CASSHPWVGQNYGYTF
>.|TRBJ2-2|TRBV6-5|.
TGTGCCAGCAGGGGATTTGCCGGGGAGCTGTTTTTT
CASRGFAGELFF
>.|TRBJ2-6|TRBV11-1|TRBD1
TGTGCCAGCAGCTCAAAATCCAGGGGGCCTGGGGCCAACGTCCTGACTTTC
CASSSKSRGPGANVLTF
>.|TRBJ2-1|TRBV13|TRBD2
TGTGCCAGCAGCTTAGCGCGCGGGGGGCGTATGAATGAGCAGTTCTTC
CASSLARGGRMNEQFF